This note documents a single T cell receptor beta chain sequence. Antigen: not known. Unexposed donor CD4+ T cells date from about 2010-2019, before the COVID-19 pandemic. Isolation of CD4+ T cells took place after nine to ten days in culture. The data are from a study of CD4 T cells in relation to SARS-CoV-2 and coronaviruses. V shed 1 base, J shed 6 bases, and the junction held 1 base outside the gene matches. This CDR3 is built from 14 residues. The germline CDR1 and CDR2 sequences are SGHRS and YFSETQ. Measured with immunoSEQ multiplex PCR; TCRdb has only the in-frame clones, and not every one. The table records just under 20,000 clones, 74% of them present only once.

The genes are TRBV5-1 and TRBJ1-6, with 7 bases aligning to TRBD1. The source material was CD4+ T cells from PBMCs, cultured in vitro. This sequence originates from a human donor in good health. The DNA of the CDR3 is TGCGCCAGCAGCTTGCGGGACAGTAATTCACCCCTCCACTTT. This sequence encodes CASSLRDSNSPLHF.